This record covers a single T cell receptor beta chain. The data were taken from a study of blood T cell repertoires in COVID-19. Overall study context: In each case, the material was cDNA or gDNA derived from T cells, B-cell-depleted T cells, or PBMCs.

Methods used by the authors: Reference gene primer amplification in the assay estimated nucleated cell counts. The protocol was immunoSEQ multiplex PCR, while the TCRdb copy is restricted to in-frame clones and leaves out a portion. V and J calls and clone size are given by that table; D and trimming were obtained from the DNA. The sample shows roughly 73,000 clones, about 88% of them seen only once. Sample: peripheral blood. The TCR originated in a man aged 80 or over with acute or convalescent COVID-19.

CDR3 residues: CASSLMGGTEAFF. The CDR3 nucleotides are TGTGCCAGCAGCTTAATGGGGGGAACTGAAGCTTTCTTT. The rearrangement joins TRBV7-3 to TRBJ1-1, with D tentatively TRBD1 (5 bases). Germline V gene lookup returns CDR1 SGHTA and CDR2 FQGTGA. The CDR3 is 13 amino acids. The V end lost 1 base, the J end lost 5 bases, and 8 bases lay between the germline ends.